The rows below give T cell receptor beta chains drawn from one sample of a study of response to subunit inactivated influenza vaccine. MiXCR, applied by TCRdb to the RT-PCR reads, yields one record per CDR3 protein. Altogether roughly 700,000 distinct CDR3 sequences are present, around 14% being singletons, with the ten largest covering 11%. Sequenced here: PBMCs from blood, sampled 12 days after vaccination. These receptors all stem from a man between 45 and 60 years old who received an inactivated influenza vaccine. CDR3s include the opening cysteine and the closing phenylalanine or tryptophan. Each record gives: clone size, V gene, J gene, D gene, CDR3 DNA, CDR3 protein. D genes are given only for firm matches. Clone size is shown for a subset of rows, as once, few, many or a class of expanded clone.

.	TRBV20-1	TRBJ1-1	.	TGCAGTGCTAGAGACGAAACAGGGATGAGTGGGACTGAAGCTTTCTTT	CSARDETGMSGTEAFF
.	TRBV12-3/TRBV12-4	TRBJ2-7	TRBD2	TGTGCCAGCAGCCGCAAACTAGCGGGGGGATACGAGCAGTACTTC	CASSRKLAGGYEQYF
many	TRBV12-3/TRBV12-4	TRBJ2-7	TRBD1	TGTGCCAGCAGTAACTCGGACAGGGTTCGGCAGTACTTC	CASSNSDRVRQYF
.	TRBV28	TRBJ2-3	TRBD2	TGTGCCAGCTCCGAAACTAGCGGGAGGTTAGATACGCAGTATTTT	CASSETSGRLDTQYF
.	TRBV20-1	TRBJ2-7	TRBD2	TGCAGTGCTAGACGAGGACTAGCAGGGACCTACGAGCAGTACTTC	CSARRGLAGTYEQYF
.	TRBV5-1	TRBJ2-2	TRBD2	TGCGCCAGCTTTCCGGGACTAGCGAACACCGGGGAGCTGTTTTTT	CASFPGLANTGELFF
few	TRBV19	TRBJ2-1	.	TGTGCCAGTAGTATTGGGGCACCGTCCTACAATGAGCAGTTCTTC	CASSIGAPSYNEQFF
.	TRBV7-2	TRBJ2-7	.	TGTGCCAGCAGCACCCGGGGGACGGCCTCTGCCTACGAGCAGTACTTC	CASSTRGTASAYEQYF
.	TRBV10-3	TRBJ2-5	.	TGTGCCACCGGACAGCCTCAAGAGACCCAGTACTTC	CATGQPQETQYF
.	TRBV20-1	TRBJ1-3	.	TGCAGTGCTTTTCTAGGTGGAAACACCATATATTTT	CSAFLGGNTIYF
.	TRBV6-2/TRBV6-3	TRBJ1-2	.	TGTGCCAGCAGTTACGGCCGGGACGGAGCTAACTATGGCTACACCTTC	CASSYGRDGANYGYTF
few	TRBV20-1	TRBJ2-3	TRBD1	TGCAGTGCTTTTCGAGGACAGGGGTTAACAGATACGCAGTATTTT	CSAFRGQGLTDTQYF
.	TRBV5-1	TRBJ2-3	TRBD2	TGCGCCAGCAGCTTGATGGGCGGGGGGGCCGCAGATACGCAGTATTTT	CASSLMGGGAADTQYF
.	TRBV7-2	TRBJ2-1	.	TGTGCCAGCAGCTTAAAAGCCCCCCCTCTAGGTAATGAGCAGTTCTTC	CASSLKAPPLGNEQFF
many	TRBV6-1	TRBJ2-5	.	TGTGCCAGCAGCCGGGCGTTAAGGGAGACCCAGTACTTC	CASSRALRETQYF
few	TRBV7-9	TRBJ2-1	.	TGTGCCACTGCTGGGGACCTTCAGCAGTTCTTC	CATAGDLQQFF
once	TRBV5-1	TRBJ2-1	.	TGCGCCAGCAGCTTGGCCGCTTATCCCGAGCAGTTCTTC	CASSLAAYPEQFF
.	TRBV19	TRBJ1-1	.	TGTGCCAGTAGTACAGGGGACTTCACTGAAGCTTTCTTT	CASSTGDFTEAFF
.	TRBV6-4	TRBJ2-1	TRBD1	TGTGCCAGCAGTGTACTACCGGGACAGGGGACAGGAGAGCAGTTCTTC	CASSVLPGQGTGEQFF
many	TRBV6-1	TRBJ2-3	TRBD1	TGTGCCAGCAGCTCCAACAGGGGTTATACGCAGTATTTT	CASSSNRGYTQYF
.	TRBV5-5	TRBJ2-7	.	TGTGCCAGCAGCTTGGATCCGGGACGGGCAACCTACGAGCAGTACTTC	CASSLDPGRATYEQYF
.	TRBV4-2	TRBJ2-2	.	TGTGCCAGCAGCCAAGACCCAAGGAACACCGGGGAGCTGTTTTTT	CASSQDPRNTGELFF
.	TRBV7-2	TRBJ2-7	TRBD2	TGTGCCAGCAGCGGGGGTGTAGCGGGCTACGAGCAGTACTTC	CASSGGVAGYEQYF
many	TRBV5-1	TRBJ2-1	.	TGCGCCAGCAGCTTGGAAGGGTCGGGTCAGTTCTTC	CASSLEGSGQFF
.	TRBV7-9	TRBJ2-1	TRBD2	TGTGCCAGCAGCTTAGGTACGACTAGCGAGAGCAATGAGCAGTTCTTC	CASSLGTTSESNEQFF
many	TRBV12-3/TRBV12-4	TRBJ1-5	TRBD1	TGTGCCAGCAGTACGCGACAGGGAAATCAGCCCCAGCATTTT	CASSTRQGNQPQHF
.	TRBV7-9	TRBJ2-5	TRBD1	TGTGCCAGCAAAGACGGCAGGGGGGAGACCCAGTACTTC	CASKDGRGETQYF
many	TRBV4-3	TRBJ2-1	TRBD1	TGCGCCAGCAGCAAGGACAGGCTCTACAATGAGCAGTTCTTC	CASSKDRLYNEQFF
few	TRBV18	TRBJ2-1	.	TGTGCCAGCTCATCATTTGGGGGCAAATACAATGAGCAGTTCTTC	CASSSFGGKYNEQFF
many	TRBV10-3	TRBJ2-7	.	TGTGCCATCGGTGGTGGCGAGCAGTACTTC	CAIGGGEQYF
many	TRBV5-1	TRBJ1-5	.	TGCGCCAGCAGCTTGCAGGGTAAGAGCAATCAGCCCCAGCATTTT	CASSLQGKSNQPQHF
.	TRBV18	TRBJ2-3	TRBD1	TGTGCCAGCTCACCAGGGACAGGGGGTCGCACAGATACGCAGTATTTT	CASSPGTGGRTDTQYF
.	TRBV7-2	TRBJ2-2	TRBD2	TGTGCCAGCAGCTTGAGGACTAGGATCACCGGGGAGCTGTTTTTT	CASSLRTRITGELFF
few	TRBV9	TRBJ2-3	.	TGTGCCAGCAGCGTATTGGGAAGCGGCGATACGCAGTATTTT	CASSVLGSGDTQYF
.	TRBV4-1	TRBJ2-6	.	TGCGCCAGCAGCCCGGACGGTTCAGGATCCGGGGCCAACGTCCTGACTTTC	CASSPDGSGSGANVLTF
.	TRBV14	TRBJ2-3	.	TGTGCCAGCAGCACTAAAAGGACGGGGGTAGATACGCAGTATTTT	CASSTKRTGVDTQYF
.	TRBV2	TRBJ2-7	TRBD2	TGTGCCAGCAGTGATGCACTAGCGGGAGTCGGGGTACGGGACTACGAGCAGTACTTC	CASSDALAGVGVRDYEQYF
few	TRBV5-6	TRBJ2-2	.	TGTGCCAGCAGCTTGGTCCACGGGAAGGCCGGGGAGCTGTTTTTT	CASSLVHGKAGELFF
few	TRBV4-2	TRBJ2-2	.	TGTGCCAGCAGGATATTGGGGCTGAACACCGGGGAGCTGTTTTTT	CASRILGLNTGELFF
few	TRBV11-2	TRBJ2-1	.	TGTGCCAGCAGCTCCAGTACGCGGGCGAATGAGCAGTTCTTC	CASSSSTRANEQFF
few	TRBV18	TRBJ2-7	TRBD2	TGTGCCAGCTCACCACCTAATAGCGGGAGGATAGACGAGCAGTACTTC	CASSPPNSGRIDEQYF
few	TRBV28	TRBJ2-3	TRBD2	TGTGCCAGCAGTATTAGCGGGGGGGTTATTAGTGATACGCAGTATTTT	CASSISGGVISDTQYF
.	TRBV28	TRBJ2-5	TRBD2	TGTGCCAGCAGCCGCCCGGGGGGGCGCGGAGAGACCCAGTACTTC	CASSRPGGRGETQYF
.	TRBV3-1	TRBJ2-5	.	TGTGCCAGCAGCCTCGATGGGACTTCCGTGGAGACCCAGTACTTC	CASSLDGTSVETQYF
few	TRBV9	TRBJ2-2	TRBD2	TGTGCCAGCAGCTTCAGACTAGCGGGAGGCCCGAACACCGGGGAGCTGTTTTTT	CASSFRLAGGPNTGELFF
.	TRBV11-2	TRBJ1-4	.	TGTGCCAGCAGTCCGGGGCCTGGGACTAATGAAAAACTGTTTTTT	CASSPGPGTNEKLFF
.	TRBV11-2	TRBJ1-1	.	TGTGCCAGCAGCTTCCGAACGAGTGAAGCTTTCTTT	CASSFRTSEAFF
many	TRBV5-1	TRBJ2-7	TRBD1	TGCGCCAGCAGCTGGACGACAGGGACCGAGCAGTACTTC	CASSWTTGTEQYF
.	TRBV5-5	TRBJ2-3	TRBD2	TGTGCCACCGCGACTAGCGGCACAGATACGCAGTATTTT	CATATSGTDTQYF